Below are 6 T cell receptor beta chains sequenced from a single sample in a study of identical twins. TCRdb processed the 5' RACE reads anew with MiXCR; each CDR3 protein has one entry. The sample records 250,000 or so distinct CDR3 sequences, 6.5% to 9.5% being singletons. The same data also contributed to another study, on yellow fever vaccine responses in identical twins.

Sequenced: CD8+ T cells sorted from blood. These receptor sequences come from a woman aged 18-29 years in good health.

This clonotype was seen only a few times. CDR3 DNA sequence: TGTGCCAGCAGTTACTCGAACGGGGTTGGCAATGAGCAGTTCTTC. Translated: CASSYSNGVGNEQFF. The rearrangement links TRBV6-5 to TRBJ2-1; D may be TRBD2 (5 bases). Deletions cut 0 bases from V and 6 bases from J, with 12 bases between. This CDR3 region has 15 residues. Germline V gene lookup returns CDR1 MNHEY and CDR2 SVGAGI.

This clonotype was observed at least ten times. V usage is TRBV29-1 and J usage is TRBJ1-5; unclear D gene. The CDR3 extends over 12 amino acids. V was trimmed by 4 bases and J by 5 bases, leaving 9 bases between them. Germline V gene sequence: CDR1 SQVTM, CDR2 ANQGSEA. CDR3 protein: CSVAGYDQPQHF. The CDR3 DNA reads as TGCAGCGTTGCGGGGTACGATCAGCCCCAGCATTTT.

The gene calls are TRBV27 and TRBJ2-7, with a weak D call TRBD1 (6 bases). CDR3 size: 14 residues. V shed 6 bases and J shed 1 base, with 13 bases lying between them. CDR1 is MNHEY, CDR2 SMNVEV, per germline (reference sequence). CDR3 coding DNA: TGTGCCAGCAGACATACAGGGTATTCCTACGAGCAGTACTTC. Translation: CASRHTGYSYEQYF.

The chain recombines TRBV9 with TRBJ2-7; perhaps TRBD1 as D (6 bases). CDR1 is SGDLS and CDR2 is YYNGEE in the germline V gene. The CDR3 length is 13 residues. V was cut by 4 bases and J by 4 bases, with 12 bases left in between. Here the CDR3 reads CASSSKQGYEQYF. The CDR3 DNA follows: TGTGCCAGCAGCTCAAAACAGGGATACGAGCAGTACTTC.

The CDR3 spells CSVEDGREEQETQYF. The CDR3 region has the DNA TGCAGCGTTGAAGATGGGCGGGAGGAACAAGAGACCCAGTACTTC. The chain is built from TRBV29-1 and TRBJ2-5; 8 bases line up with TRBD2. Looked up from germline, CDR1 is SQVTM and CDR2 is ANQGSEA. There are 15 residues in the CDR3. V shed 0 bases and J 2 bases; nucleotides not matched to a gene: 5.

The sample holds many counts of this clonotype. The chain carries TRBV5-6 and TRBJ2-1; D gene ambiguous. From germline, CDR1 is SGHDT and CDR2 YYEEEE. There are 11 residues in the CDR3. The germline V and J ends were trimmed by 5 bases and 10 bases, with 10 bases remaining between them. CDR3 sequence (DNA): TGTGCCAGCAGTTTGACCCCCGAGCAGTTCTTC. This gives the protein CASSLTPEQFF.